This passage covers 13 T cell receptor beta chains from one sample sequenced in a study of T cell repertoires in cytomegalovirus infection. MiXCR was run by TCRdb on the reads, yielding one entry per CDR3 protein. This table holds about 490,000 distinct CDR3 sequences, roughly 12% found once. Sequencing was performed on PBMCs. The receptors come from a human donor in good health (CMV status not recorded). Some clones in this sample may be carry-over from other donors' samples.

This clonotype has only a few counts. V is TRBV25-1 and J is TRBJ2-2, with D unresolved. The germline V gene has CDR1 MGHDK and CDR2 SYGVNS. The V and J ends lost 3 bases and 5 bases respectively, with 13 bases between them. This CDR3 has 15 amino acids. The DNA for the CDR3 is TGTGCCAGCAGTGACCGTGGGCACGGTACCGGGGAGCTGTTTTTT. Translating gives CASSDRGHGTGELFF.

This clonotype has just a few counts. J is TRBJ2-7 and V is TRBV25-1; TRBD1 matches at 8 bases. The CDR3 loop spans 16 amino acids. Germline V lookup: CDR1 MGHDK, CDR2 SYGVNS. With V trimmed by 1 base and J by 1 base, 6 bases remained unmatched. The CDR3 DNA reads as TGTGCCAGCAGTGAATCAGGACAGGGCCGTTCCTACGAGCAGTACTTC. This translates into CASSESGQGRSYEQYF.

On this clonotype itself: This may be a read error, as it is one base from a much larger clone. V is TRBV10-3 and J is TRBJ2-7; maybe TRBD1 (7 bases). Trimming removed 4 bases at V and 2 bases at J, with 15 bases between. From germline, CDR1 is ENHRY and CDR2 SYGVKD. The CDR3 covers 15 residues. In nucleotides, the CDR3 is TGTGCCATCAGTGGCGGGACAGACGTTGCCTACGAGCAGTACTTC. It yields the protein CAISGGTDVAYEQYF.

This clonotype was recorded at least ten times. V usage is TRBV7-2 and J usage is TRBJ2-1, with 11 bases fitting TRBD2. The CDR3 sequence is 15 residues long. Germline assignment: CDR1 SGHTA and CDR2 FQGNSA. With 4 bases clipped from V and 6 bases from J, the junction kept 5 bases outside the gene matches. In DNA form, the CDR3 reads TGTGCCAGCAGCTACGGGACTAGCGGTAGCAATGAGCAGTTCTTC. Translation gives CASSYGTSGSNEQFF.

This clonotype was recorded many times. The chain recombines TRBV29-1 with TRBJ2-1; tentative D call: TRBD2 (5 bases). The V gene's germline CDR1 is SQVTM and CDR2 ANQGSEA. The length of the CDR3 is 15 residues. V gave up 1 base and J gave up 0 bases, with 10 bases separating them. The CDR3 here is CSVEGGSVSYNEQFF. Written as DNA, the CDR3 is TGCAGCGTTGAAGGTGGGAGTGTCTCCTACAATGAGCAGTTCTTC.

CDR3 coding DNA: TGCAGCGTCCAGGGGTCACAAGAGACCCAGTACTTC. It is translated as CSVQGSQETQYF. The chain links TRBV29-1 to TRBJ2-5; a weak D match, TRBD1 (6 bases). With 6 bases removed from V and 2 bases from J, the gap between germline ends came to 10 bases. This CDR3 region has 12 residues. The germline V gene encodes CDR1 SQVTM and CDR2 ANQGSEA.

This clonotype was detected ten times or more. The chain is built from TRBV2 and TRBJ1-2; a weak D match, TRBD1 (5 bases). V was pared by 6 bases and J by 2 bases, with 10 bases between. The germline gives CDR1 SNHLY, CDR2 FYNNEI. The CDR3 consists of 13 residues. The CDR3 is CASRSRANYGYTF. DNA for the CDR3: TGTGCCAGCAGAAGCAGGGCCAACTATGGCTACACCTTC.

This sequence joins TRBV15 and TRBJ2-1; TRBD1 aligns across 7 bases. Trimming cost V 11 bases and J 4 bases; bases outside gene matches: 8. There are 13 residues in the CDR3. Germline CDR1 is LNHNV and CDR2 is YYDKDF (reference sequence). The CDR3 protein is CAAAQQGYNEQFF. CDR3 in DNA: TGTGCCGCCGCGCAACAGGGGTACAATGAGCAGTTCTTC.

The table lists this clonotype with many counts. The CDR3 region has the DNA TGTGCCAGCAGCGAAGGAAGCGGGAGTAGAGGAGAGACCCAGTACTTC. Its translation is CASSEGSGSRGETQYF. The V and J genes are TRBV7-9 and TRBJ2-5; 8 bases agree with TRBD2. CDR1 and CDR2 (germline): SEHNR, FQNEAQ (reference sequence). This CDR3 is 16 amino acids long. Trimming cost V 5 bases and J 4 bases; bases outside gene matches: 12.

This clonotype was seen once. The chain carries TRBV19 and TRBJ2-2; tentatively, D is TRBD1 (6 bases). Germline V gene data show CDR1 as LNHDA and CDR2 as SQIVND (reference sequence). This CDR3 spans 17 amino acids. V gave up 9 bases and J gave up 5 bases, with 25 bases separating them. The CDR3 loop reads CASVSKNTGSGTGELFF. Written as DNA, the CDR3 is TGTGCCAGCGTCTCCAAAAACACAGGGTCGGGGACCGGGGAGCTGTTTTTT. Combining the CDR3 with reference TRBV19 and TRBJ2-2 gives the whole variable domain DGGITQSPKYLFRKEGQNVTLSCEQNLNHDAMYWYRQDPGQGLRLIYYSQIVNDFQKGDIAEGYSVSREKKESFPLTVTSAQKNPTAFYLCASVSKNTGSGTGELFFGEGSRLTVL.

The V call is TRBV30, the J call TRBJ2-1; TRBD2 agrees at 10 bases. This CDR3 comprises 16 residues. Germline V gives CDR1 GTSNPN, CDR2 SVGIG (reference sequence). V lost 1 base to trimming and J lost 5 bases; unmatched junction nucleotides: 8. The CDR3 DNA follows: TGTGCCTGGAGTGACAGGGTAGCGGGAGGTAACAATGAGCAGTTCTTC. It yields the protein CAWSDRVAGGNNEQFF.

This clonotype was seen repeatedly, ten times or more. CDR3 nucleotide sequence: TGTGCCAGCAGCTTTGGACAGGGGGGGTACAATGAGCAGTTCTTC. This gives the protein CASSFGQGGYNEQFF. The V gene is TRBV11-3, the J gene TRBJ2-1, with TRBD1 matching over 10 bases. Germline lookup yields CDR1 SGHNT and CDR2 YENEEA. This CDR3 has 15 amino acids. V lost 3 bases to trimming and J lost 4 bases; unmatched junction nucleotides: 3.

To note about this clonotype: One base away lies a much larger clone, so this may be a sequencing read error. This chain connects TRBV20-1 to TRBJ2-6, with D possibly being TRBD1 or TRBD2 (5 bases each). The length of the CDR3 is 15 residues. Germline-derived CDR1 and CDR2 are DFQATT and SNEGSKA (reference sequence). The CDR3 nucleotides read TGCGGGTTGGCGAGGGATAACTCTGGGGCCAACGTCCTGATTTTC. Translated, it gives CGLARDNSGANVLIF.